The 18 T cell receptor beta chains below all came from one sample that was sequenced in a study of CXCR3-negative and CXCR3-positive naive CD8 T cells. The TRB cDNA libraries were prepared by 5' RACE with UMI labels. TCRdb re-called the 5' RACE reads and gives one entry per CDR3 protein, without DNA. The table lists tens of thousands of distinct CDR3 sequences, with roughly 1.5% in the top ten. The sample taken for sequencing was naive CXCR3- CD8+ T cells from blood. The subset was: CD45RO-CCR7+CD27+CD95- naive CD8+ T cells lacking CXCR3 (TNR3-). These receptors originate from a human donor in good health. Some clones in this sample may be carry-over from other donors' samples.

CDR3 sequence: CASSQDGDYNSPLHF. The chain joins TRBV4-3 to TRBJ1-6. The V gene's germline CDR1 is LGHNA and CDR2 YSLEER. The CDR3 is made up of 15 amino acids.

This chain uses TRBV11-3 with TRBJ2-1; TCRdb's D gene call, TRBD2, goes unchecked for lack of DNA. The CDR3 totals 15 residues. The germline CDR1 and CDR2 sequences are SGHNT and YENEEA. CDR3 sequence reads: CASSARDLAYNEQFF.

The rearrangement links TRBV13 to TRBJ2-7; TCRdb picks TRBD1, but there is no DNA to check that call. CDR1 and CDR2 from the germline V gene are PRHDT and FYEKMQ (reference sequence). The CDR3 totals 15 residues. CDR3 sequence: CASSLGGTVSYEQYF.

This chain connects TRBV18 to TRBJ2-5. Germline values: CDR1 KGHSH, CDR2 LQKENI. CDR3 length: 14 amino acids. CDR3 loop: CAGSPYFAEETQYF. Supplemented by reference TRBV18 and TRBJ2-5, the full variable domain reads NAGVMQNPRHLVRRRGQEARLRCSPMKGHSHVYWYRQLPEEGLKFMVYLQKENIIDESGMPKERFSAEFPKEGPSILRIQQVVRGDSAAYFCAGSPYFAEETQYFGPGTRLLVL.

The chain couples TRBV4-3 to TRBJ2-7. Looked up from germline, CDR1 is LGHNA and CDR2 is YSLEER. This CDR3 contains 15 residues. CDR3 sequence: CASSQDSGLLGEQYF.

This chain's CDR3 is CASSSTGEQFF. The chain has TRBV19 and TRBJ2-1. Germline CDR1 is LNHDA and CDR2 is SQIVND (reference sequence). The CDR3 consists of 11 residues.

V gene TRBV5-1 combines with J gene TRBJ2-1. CDR3 size: 14 residues. The V gene's germline CDR1 is SGHRS and CDR2 YFSETQ. The CDR3 region is CASSLNGLLNEQFF.

This rearrangement joins TRBV9 to TRBJ1-1; the D gene TCRdb calls, TRBD1, cannot be checked with no DNA. The CDR3 runs 16 residues. The germline CDR1 and CDR2 sequences are SGDLS and YYNGEE. CDR3 sequence: CASSPQGDPWNTEAFF.

The V gene is TRBV29-1, the J gene TRBJ1-2; TCRdb reports TRBD1, a call that lacks DNA to check it against. The CDR3 totals 12 residues. CDR1 and CDR2 from the germline V gene are SQVTM and ANQGSEA. CDR3 loop: CSVVLGVDGYTF.

V and J are TRBV5-1 and TRBJ2-2; TCRdb calls TRBD1, which cannot be checked without DNA. Per the germline V gene, CDR1 is SGHRS and CDR2 is YFSETQ. The CDR3 is 17 residues long. CDR3 residues: CASSPGPGAPNSGELFF.

The chain is built from TRBV11-2 and TRBJ1-2; the D call from TCRdb, TRBD1, cannot be confirmed without DNA. The CDR3 runs to 13 residues. The germline gives CDR1 SGHAT, CDR2 FQNNGV. CDR3 residues: CASGPEGVFGYTF.

The chain recombines TRBV7-2 with TRBJ2-7; the TCRdb call, TRBD2, lacks DNA for checking. Germline V gene data show CDR1 as SGHTA and CDR2 as FQGNSA. This CDR3 region has 15 residues. CDR3 amino acids: CASSLYGEAYNEQFF.

The gene calls are TRBV28 and TRBJ2-7; TCRdb calls TRBD1, which cannot be checked without DNA. This CDR3 is built from 15 residues. Germline-derived CDR1 and CDR2 are MDHEN and SYDVKM. The CDR3 region is CASTKNLGQGPEQYF.

This chain connects TRBV7-6 to TRBJ2-3; absent DNA, TCRdb's TRBD1 call cannot be checked. Germline V CDR1 and CDR2: SGHVS, FNYEAQ. The CDR3 runs 14 residues. The CDR3 protein is CASSVSPDADTQYF.

The chain combines TRBV28 with TRBJ2-7; TCRdb lists TRBD2, though no DNA is available to test this call. This CDR3 spans 13 amino acids. CDR1 MDHEN and CDR2 SYDVKM come from the germline V gene. The chain's CDR3 is CASSLGLLKEQYF.

The rearrangement joins TRBV18 to TRBJ1-1; no DNA is available, so the TRBD1 call from TCRdb remains unchecked. Germline values: CDR1 KGHSH, CDR2 LQKENI. This CDR3 comprises 15 residues. The CDR3 sequence: CASSPPPGWNTEAFF.

This chain links TRBV20-1 with TRBJ2-7; TCRdb selects TRBD1, and the lack of DNA leaves this call unchecked. This CDR3 comprises 15 residues. Germline CDR1 and CDR2: DFQATT and SNEGSKA (reference sequence). This CDR3 reads CSASGGTGVFYEQYF.

This chain uses TRBV7-9 with TRBJ2-5; TCRdb outputs TRBD1, but without DNA this stays unchecked. There are 13 residues in the CDR3. Germline lookup yields CDR1 SEHNR and CDR2 FQNEAQ (reference sequence). The CDR3 loop is CASTVGGKETQYF.